The clone carrying this T cell receptor beta chain was counted between two and nine times. A universal primer binding site was introduced by template switching. The final cDNA contained unique molecular identifiers. TCRdb analysed the 5' RACE reads with MiXCR anew, one entry per CDR3 protein. The table records some 760,000 distinct CDR3 sequences, 15% to 20% of them present only once. These data originate in a study of identical twins. This CDR3 is built from 13 residues. V gave up 3 bases and J gave up 8 bases, with 13 bases separating them. From germline, CDR1 is LGHDT and CDR2 YNNKEL (reference sequence). The same data also went into a second study, on T cells expressing NK-cell markers.

The receptor comes from a woman under 30 in good health. The sample was PBMCs. The V and J genes are TRBV3-1 and TRBJ1-1, with D tentatively TRBD1 (5 bases). CDR3 DNA: TGTGCCAGCAGCCACCTAAATAGGGACGAAGCTTTCTTT. Translated, it gives CASSHLNRDEAFF.